Detailed here is one T cell receptor beta chain. Its antigen remains undetermined. No base quality information exists; no much larger clone differs at one position. TCRdb lists the instrument as Illumina NovaSeq 6000. cDNA libraries for TCRalpha and TCRbeta were prepared by 5'RACE using constant-segment primers, with sample barcodes and unique molecular identifiers added. Trizol reagent was used to extract RNA from every sample. The libraries were amplified in two PCR steps, and the second step added a second sample barcode and Illumina TruSeq adapters. The libraries were sequenced on an Illumina NovaSeq using 2 x 150 bp paired-end reads. Turning to the authors' computational methods: The reads were demultiplexed and collapsed into UMI-guided consensus sequences using migec v1.2.7. Using mixcr v2.1.11, the UMI consensuses were aligned to TRA and TRB V and J templates and assembled into clonotypes. Expanded or contracted clonotypes were those called significant by both edgeR and NoisET, with noise models trained on biological replicates. For edgeR calls, the cutoffs were a false discovery rate-adjusted p below 0.01 and a log2 fold-change threshold of 1. As an exploratory analysis of dynamics, max-normalized trajectories of the 1000 most abundant clonotypes were examined with PCA combined with hierarchical clustering. The CD4 or CD8 phenotype of responding clones was assigned using the separately sequenced CD4+ and CD8+ repertoires. TCRdb itself trimmed the public reads at Q25 with fastp, ran MiXCR and retained productive beta chains. Each CDR3 protein appears once, grouped with its most common genes and DNA. The V and J calls here are based on TCRdb, not the publication. Recorded for this sample are a few hundred thousand distinct CDR3 sequences; about 16% of them occurred a single time. Jointly, the top ten make up about a fifth of the sample.

CDR3 length: 14 amino acids, cysteine to phenylalanine. CDR3 DNA only is kept here, 42 bases in frame from base 1. The CDR1 and CDR2 encoded by the germline V gene are SQVTM and ANQGSEA. V gives up 6 bases and J gives up 2 bases, and the segment between their germline ends measures 16 bases. The data derive from a study of T-cell memory formation after mild COVID-19 (dated by TCRdb to about 2021). Broadly, across the study: Most TCR sequence clusters were specific to one of the two donors. In two donors, T-cell clones that expanded and contracted after mild COVID-19 were followed by sequencing TCRalpha and TCRbeta repertoires longitudinally. Two young, previously healthy adult volunteers made up the cohort, one male and one female.

Ficoll-Paque density gradient centrifugation was used to isolate PBMCs. The full study reports these points: From day 15 to 85, contracting clones showed balanced CD4/CD8 phenotypes, whereas a second wave of clones that expanded from day 15 to 37 leaned towards CD4+. Contracting CD4+ clones were found mainly in CM and EM memory subsets, while CD8+ clones were enriched in EMRA. Some responding clones were detected in pre-infection memory, which suggested that pre-existing cross-reactive memory T cells had joined the SARS-CoV-2 response. The second-wave clones that peaked on day 37 were not confirmed to be SARS-CoV-2 specific. The study covered only two mild cases, and larger cohorts including severe cases with pre-infection samples were considered necessary.

The material sequenced was PBMCs or a T cell subset sorted from them (not recorded which). This TCR came from a man between 18 and 35 years old who had mild COVID-19 (a few samples of this study predate the infection). The sample titles of this study are shuffled in the database, so cell type and time point are left out; the donor was told from shared clones. The rearranged chain carries TRBV29-1 and TRBJ1-2; TRBD1 is perhaps the D gene, given 5 matching bases. The CDR3 reads CSVARQSRNYGYTF. In nucleotides, the sequence is TGCAGCGTGGCTAGACAGTCCAGAAACTATGGCTACACCTTC.